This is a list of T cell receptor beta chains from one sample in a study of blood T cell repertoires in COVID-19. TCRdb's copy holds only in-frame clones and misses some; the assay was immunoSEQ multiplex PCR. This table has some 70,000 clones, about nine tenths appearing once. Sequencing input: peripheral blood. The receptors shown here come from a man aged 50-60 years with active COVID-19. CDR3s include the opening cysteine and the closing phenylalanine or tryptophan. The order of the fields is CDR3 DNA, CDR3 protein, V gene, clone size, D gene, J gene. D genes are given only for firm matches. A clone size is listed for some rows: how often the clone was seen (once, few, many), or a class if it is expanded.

TGTGCCAGCAGTTTAGCTAGACAGGGGGGGAATCAGCCCCAGCATTTT,CASSLARQGGNQPQHF,TRBV28,.,TRBD1,TRBJ1-5
TGTGCCAGCAGCTTGATGGATTTAACAGGGGGCTATGGCTACACCTTC,CASSLMDLTGGYGYTF,TRBV5-5,.,TRBD1,TRBJ1-2
TGTGCCAGCAGTCACGACGCCGGTGGGAGCTACGAGCAGTACTTC,CASSHDAGGSYEQYF,TRBV27,.,.,TRBJ2-7
TGTGCCTGGAGTCCTCCGGGACAGCATAATTCACCCCTCCACTTT,CAWSPPGQHNSPLHF,TRBV30,.,TRBD1,TRBJ1-6
TGCGCCAGCAGCCAAGATGAGAGACAGGCGGGCGGCTACACCTTC,CASSQDERQAGGYTF,TRBV4-1,many,.,TRBJ1-2
TGTGCCAGCAGCCAAGAGAGGGGACAGGGGGACACCGGGGAGCTGTTTTTT,CASSQERGQGDTGELFF,TRBV3-1/TRBV3-2,.,TRBD1,TRBJ2-2
TGTGCCAGTAGTAAGGGGACAGGGATAGCCTACGAGCAGTACTTC,CASSKGTGIAYEQYF,TRBV19,.,TRBD1,TRBJ2-7
TGTGCCAGTTGGGCGCGGGGGGGGGCCAACACAGATACGCAGTATTTT,CASWARGGANTDTQYF,TRBV19,.,TRBD2,TRBJ2-3
TGTGCCATACAAAGGGCGACAGGTGCGATCTACGAGCAGTACTTC,CAIQRATGAIYEQYF,TRBV6-5,.,.,TRBJ2-7
TGTGCCACCAGTGATACAACAGGGCGTGGAGATACGCAGTATTTT,CATSDTTGRGDTQYF,TRBV24-1,.,.,TRBJ2-3
TGCGCCAGCCTCATTTTACGGGAGCAGTACTTC,CASLILREQYF,TRBV10-1,.,.,TRBJ2-7
TGTGCCAGCACCATCGGTGGGGGGTCGGAAGAAAAACTGTTTTTT,CASTIGGGSEEKLFF,TRBV7-9,.,.,TRBJ1-4
TGTGCCAGCAGCCCCGGGGGAAGCGGGAGGGCACCAGATACGCAGTATTTT,CASSPGGSGRAPDTQYF,TRBV13,.,TRBD2,TRBJ2-3
TGCAGCGTTGAAGGGGCCGACGGTGGCTACACCTTC,CSVEGADGGYTF,TRBV29-1,.,.,TRBJ1-2
TGTGCCAGCAGCTTAACAGGGAGGGGCAATGAGCAGTTCTTC,CASSLTGRGNEQFF,TRBV11-2,.,.,TRBJ2-1
TGCGCCAGCAGCCGGACGGGCGGGGGGCAATTCACAGATACGCAGTATTTT,CASSRTGGGQFTDTQYF,TRBV5-1,.,TRBD2,TRBJ2-3
TGTGCCAGCAGTATCTTCAGGGGTGGCAATCAGCCCCAGCATTTT,CASSIFRGGNQPQHF,TRBV28,.,.,TRBJ1-5
TGTGCCAGCTCACCGAGGGGGGGTGGCAATCAGCCCCAGCATTTT,CASSPRGGGNQPQHF,TRBV18,.,.,TRBJ1-5
TGTGCCAGCAGTTTTACAGCGGGCAATCAGCCCCAGCATTTT,CASSFTAGNQPQHF,TRBV9,.,.,TRBJ1-5
TGCGCCAGCAGCTTGCTACAGGATACGCAGTATTTT,CASSLLQDTQYF,TRBV5-1,.,.,TRBJ2-3
TGTGCCAGCAGCTTACTGGTCGGTGGACAGGGGGCACTTTTT,CASSLLVGGQGALF,TRBV11-2,.,TRBD1,TRBJ1-6
TGTGCCAGCTCACCAAATTTGCGGGGGAGTAGCACAGATACGCAGTATTTT,CASSPNLRGSSTDTQYF,TRBV18,.,TRBD2,TRBJ2-3
TGTGCCAGCAGTTTATCGAGTCCGGGACAAGAGACCCAGTACTTC,CASSLSSPGQETQYF,TRBV27,.,.,TRBJ2-5
TGTGCCAGCATAGGTCTCCTAGTTAACACCGGGGAGCTGTTTTTT,CASIGLLVNTGELFF,TRBV6-5,.,.,TRBJ2-2
TGTGCCAGCAGCTCCCGGGACTATTACGAGCAGTACTTC,CASSSRDYYEQYF,TRBV5-4,once,TRBD2,TRBJ2-7
TGTGCCAGCTCACCTCGGGAGGGAGAGACCCAGTACTTC,CASSPREGETQYF,TRBV18,.,TRBD2,TRBJ2-5
TGCGCCAGCAGCTCGCCGGCCCAGGGGAACACTGAAGCTTTCTTT,CASSSPAQGNTEAFF,TRBV5-1,.,.,TRBJ1-1
TGCGCCAGCAAACCCGACTCCGGGACAGGCTTTCCGGGCATCGATCAGCCCCAGCATTTT,CASKPDSGTGFPGIDQPQHF,TRBV23-1,.,TRBD1,TRBJ1-5
TGTGCCAGCAGTTCAGGACTAGCGGGAGTCTACAATGAGCAGTTCTTC,CASSSGLAGVYNEQFF,TRBV28,.,TRBD2,TRBJ2-1
TGCGCCAGCAGTCCGACTAACTACGAGCAGTACTTC,CASSPTNYEQYF,TRBV4-1,.,.,TRBJ2-7
TGTGCCAGCAGTTTATCGGTCCAGACAGGGGGCCTCGGGGAGCTGTTTTTT,CASSLSVQTGGLGELFF,TRBV27,.,TRBD1,TRBJ2-2
TGTGCCAGCAGCAAAGAAGAGGATCACGAGCAGTACTTC,CASSKEEDHEQYF,TRBV21-1,few,.,TRBJ2-7
TGCGCCAGCAGCCTACGGACTAGCGGGGGGGTATATGAGCAGTTCTTC,CASSLRTSGGVYEQFF,TRBV5-1,.,TRBD2,TRBJ2-1
TGCGCCAGCAGCCAAGATCTTTGCGGGGGCCGCGTGGGACAAAACTACGAGCAGTACTTC,CASSQDLCGGRVGQNYEQYF,TRBV4-1,.,.,TRBJ2-7
TGTGCCAGCAGCCAGGGTTCAGTGTCGCTTGGCTACACCTTC,CASSQGSVSLGYTF,TRBV5-8,.,.,TRBJ1-2
TGTGCCAGCAGCCCCGGACTTAACACAGATACGCAGTATTTT,CASSPGLNTDTQYF,TRBV7-3,.,.,TRBJ2-3
TGTGCCAGCAGCCCGTGGACAGGGACCTACGAGCAGTACTTC,CASSPWTGTYEQYF,TRBV7-9,few,TRBD1,TRBJ2-7
TGTGCCAGCAGTTCCAGGACCGGGGGAGATTTCCACGAGCAGTACTTC,CASSSRTGGDFHEQYF,TRBV6-5,.,.,TRBJ2-7
TGTGCCAGTAGTATCGGCGTGGCTAGCGGGAGTGGGGATACGCAGTATTTT,CASSIGVASGSGDTQYF,TRBV19,.,TRBD2,TRBJ2-3
TGCAGCGTGGGGGGACAGCTTAGCACAGATACGCAGTATTTT,CSVGGQLSTDTQYF,TRBV29-1,.,.,TRBJ2-3
TGTGCCAGTAGTCCAGGGGCCGTCTATGGCTACACCTTC,CASSPGAVYGYTF,TRBV19,.,.,TRBJ1-2
TGTGCCAGCAGTCTATCCCTAGGGGATGAAAAACTGTTTTTT,CASSLSLGDEKLFF,TRBV25-1,once,.,TRBJ1-4
TGTGCCAGCAGCACCGGGTTTTATCAGCCCCAGCATTTT,CASSTGFYQPQHF,TRBV6-2/TRBV6-3,few,.,TRBJ1-5
TGTGCCAGCAGCGGAGGCGACACGGGACAGGGGGTTTATGGCTACACCTTC,CASSGGDTGQGVYGYTF,TRBV7-9,once,TRBD1,TRBJ1-2
TGTGCCAGCTCACCCCCCTGGGGAGCGGACCAAGAGACCCAGTACTTC,CASSPPWGADQETQYF,TRBV18,.,.,TRBJ2-5
TGTGCCAGCTGCCATTATGTCCCGGGACAGGGGGGAGCTAATGAAAAACTGTTTTTT,CASCHYVPGQGGANEKLFF,TRBV5-5,.,TRBD1,TRBJ1-4
TGCGCCAGCAGCGCCCAGAGCAGGGGCACAGATACGCAGTATTTT,CASSAQSRGTDTQYF,TRBV5-1,.,.,TRBJ2-3
TGCGCCAGCAGCCGCGGCGGGCAGATGAGCACAGATACGCAGTATTTT,CASSRGGQMSTDTQYF,TRBV5-1,.,.,TRBJ2-3
TGTGCCAGCAGCTTGACCCCTCAACTCGACAGGGTGGGAGAGACCCAGTACTTC,CASSLTPQLDRVGETQYF,TRBV7-6,.,TRBD1,TRBJ2-5
TGTGCCAGCAGCTTAATGGGGGCGTCCCCCGAGCAGTACTTC,CASSLMGASPEQYF,TRBV11-3,once,.,TRBJ2-7